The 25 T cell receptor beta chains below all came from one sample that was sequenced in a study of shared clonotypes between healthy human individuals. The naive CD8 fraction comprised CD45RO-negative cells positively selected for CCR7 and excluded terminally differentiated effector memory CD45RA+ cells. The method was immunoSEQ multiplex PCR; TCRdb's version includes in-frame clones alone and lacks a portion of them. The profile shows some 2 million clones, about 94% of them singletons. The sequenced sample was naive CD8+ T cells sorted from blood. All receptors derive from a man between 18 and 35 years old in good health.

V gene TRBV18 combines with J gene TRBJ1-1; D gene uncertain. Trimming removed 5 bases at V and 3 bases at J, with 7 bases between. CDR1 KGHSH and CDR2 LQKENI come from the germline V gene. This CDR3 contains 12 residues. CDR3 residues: CASSRGYTEAFF. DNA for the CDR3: TGTGCCAGCTCAAGAGGCTACACTGAAGCTTTCTTT.

In nucleotides, the CDR3 is TGTGCCACCAGCAGGACAATCACAGATACGCAGTATTTT. This gives the protein CATSRTITDTQYF. This chain connects TRBV15 to TRBJ2-3, with D unresolved. The CDR3 has 13 amino acids. The ends were cut back, 3 bases at V and 2 bases at J, with 6 bases in the middle. From germline, CDR1 is LNHNV and CDR2 YYDKDF (reference sequence).

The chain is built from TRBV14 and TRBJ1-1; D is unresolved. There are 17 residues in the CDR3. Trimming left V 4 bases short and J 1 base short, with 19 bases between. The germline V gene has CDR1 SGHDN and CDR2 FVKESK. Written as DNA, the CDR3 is TGTGCCAGCAGCCGATTGAGTAACGAGGGCCGGAACACTGAAGCTTTCTTT. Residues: CASSRLSNEGRNTEAFF.

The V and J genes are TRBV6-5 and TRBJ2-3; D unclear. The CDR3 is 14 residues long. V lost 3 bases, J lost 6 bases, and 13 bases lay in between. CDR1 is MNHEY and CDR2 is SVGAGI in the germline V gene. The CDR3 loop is CASSYSAEDDTQYF. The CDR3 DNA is TGTGCCAGCAGTTATTCGGCCGAGGACGATACGCAGTATTTT.

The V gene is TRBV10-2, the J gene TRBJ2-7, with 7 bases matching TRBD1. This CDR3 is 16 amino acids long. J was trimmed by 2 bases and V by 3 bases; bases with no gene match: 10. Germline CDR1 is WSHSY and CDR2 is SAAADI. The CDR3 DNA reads TGCGCCAGCAGTGAAGACCGGGACAGTGAAACCTACGAGCAGTACTTC. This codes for CASSEDRDSETYEQYF.

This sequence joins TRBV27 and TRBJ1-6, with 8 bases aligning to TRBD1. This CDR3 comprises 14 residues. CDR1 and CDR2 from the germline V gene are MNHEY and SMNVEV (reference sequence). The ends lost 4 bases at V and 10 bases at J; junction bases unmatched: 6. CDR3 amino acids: CASSSDRGSSPLHF. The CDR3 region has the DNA TGTGCCAGCAGTTCCGACAGGGGCAGCTCACCCCTCCACTTT.

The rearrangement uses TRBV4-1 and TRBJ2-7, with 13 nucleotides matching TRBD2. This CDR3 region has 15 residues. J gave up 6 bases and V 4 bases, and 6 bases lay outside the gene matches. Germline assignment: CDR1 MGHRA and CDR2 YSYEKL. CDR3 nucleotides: TGCGCCAGCAGCCTAAGACTAGCGGGAGGTGGCGAGCAGTACTTC. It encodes CASSLRLAGGGEQYF.

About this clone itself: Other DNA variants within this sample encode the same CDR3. CDR3 amino acids: CASSLGGDTGELFF. The CDR3 DNA reads TGTGCCAGCAGCTTAGGTGGTGATACCGGGGAGCTGTTTTTT. The chain carries TRBV7-9 and TRBJ2-2; D ambiguous. The CDR3 spans 14 residues. The germline V gene has CDR1 SEHNR and CDR2 FQNEAQ (reference sequence). Trimming removed 1 base from V and 5 bases from J, with 8 bases in between.

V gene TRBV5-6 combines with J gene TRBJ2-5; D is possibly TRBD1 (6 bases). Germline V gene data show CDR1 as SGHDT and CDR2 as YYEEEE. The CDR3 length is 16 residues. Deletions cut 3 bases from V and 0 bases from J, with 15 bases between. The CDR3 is CASSSQGTMYQETQYF. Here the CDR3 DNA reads TGTGCCAGCAGCTCCCAGGGGACGATGTACCAAGAGACCCAGTACTTC.

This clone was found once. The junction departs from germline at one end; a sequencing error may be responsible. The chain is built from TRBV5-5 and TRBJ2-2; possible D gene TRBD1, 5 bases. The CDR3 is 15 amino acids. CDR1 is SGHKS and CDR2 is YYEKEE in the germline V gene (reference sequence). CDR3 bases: TGTGCCAGCAGCTTCGAAAAATTTTCCCTTTTGGACACTACTTTT. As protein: CASSFEKFSLLDTTF.

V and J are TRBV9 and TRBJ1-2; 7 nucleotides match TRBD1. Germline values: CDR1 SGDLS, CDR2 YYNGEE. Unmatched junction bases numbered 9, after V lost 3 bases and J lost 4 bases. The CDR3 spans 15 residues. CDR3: CASSATRDRVYGYTF. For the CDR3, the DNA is TGTGCCAGCAGCGCAACCCGGGACAGAGTCTATGGCTACACCTTC.

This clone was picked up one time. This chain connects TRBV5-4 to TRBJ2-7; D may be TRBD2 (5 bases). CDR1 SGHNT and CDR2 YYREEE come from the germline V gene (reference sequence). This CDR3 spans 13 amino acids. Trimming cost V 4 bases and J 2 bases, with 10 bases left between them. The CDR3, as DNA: TGTGCCAGCAGCGAGGGCCAAGCCTACGAGCAGTACTTC. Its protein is CASSEGQAYEQYF. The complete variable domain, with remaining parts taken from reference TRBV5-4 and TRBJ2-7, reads ETGVTQSPTHLIKTRGQQVTLRCSSQSGHNTVSWYQQALGQGPQFIFQYYREEENGRGNFPPRFSGLQFPNYSSELNVNALELDDSALYLCASSEGQAYEQYFGPGTRLTVT.

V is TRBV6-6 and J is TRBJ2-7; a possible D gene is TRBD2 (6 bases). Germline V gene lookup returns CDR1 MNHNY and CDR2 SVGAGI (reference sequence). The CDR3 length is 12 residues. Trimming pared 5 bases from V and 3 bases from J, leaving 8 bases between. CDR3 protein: CASSVADYEQYF. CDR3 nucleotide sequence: TGTGCCAGCAGTGTAGCGGACTACGAGCAGTACTTC.

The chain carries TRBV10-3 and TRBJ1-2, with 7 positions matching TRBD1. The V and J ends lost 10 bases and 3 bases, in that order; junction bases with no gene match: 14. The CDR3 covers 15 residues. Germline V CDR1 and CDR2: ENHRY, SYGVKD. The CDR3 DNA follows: TGTGCCACCGGGACAGCCCTTTTATATGACTATGGCTACACCTTC. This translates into CATGTALLYDYGYTF.

This chain's CDR3 is CASIGQGWSYGYTF. For the CDR3, the DNA is TGTGCCAGCATCGGACAGGGTTGGAGTTATGGCTACACCTTC. The rearrangement links TRBV6-5 to TRBJ1-2, with 8 bases matching TRBD1. Germline V gene data show CDR1 as MNHEY and CDR2 as SVGAGI. After removal of 7 bases from V and 5 bases from J, the junction contained 9 bases not matched to a gene. The CDR3 is 14 amino acids.

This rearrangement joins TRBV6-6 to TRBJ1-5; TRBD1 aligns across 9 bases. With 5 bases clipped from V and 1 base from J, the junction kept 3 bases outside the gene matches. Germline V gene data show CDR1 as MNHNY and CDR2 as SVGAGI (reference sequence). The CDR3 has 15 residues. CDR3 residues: CASSGDRESNQPQHF. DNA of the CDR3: TGTGCCAGCAGTGGGGACAGGGAAAGCAATCAGCCCCAGCATTTT.

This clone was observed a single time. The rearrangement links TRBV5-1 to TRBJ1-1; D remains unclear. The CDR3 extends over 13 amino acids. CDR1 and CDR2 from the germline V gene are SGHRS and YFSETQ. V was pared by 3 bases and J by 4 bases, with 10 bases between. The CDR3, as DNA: TGCGCCAGCAGCTCCCTGAGTTCCACTGAAGCTTTCTTT. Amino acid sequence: CASSSLSSTEAFF. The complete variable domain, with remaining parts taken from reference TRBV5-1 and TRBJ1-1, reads KAGVTQTPRYLIKTRGQQVTLSCSPISGHRSVSWYQQTPGQGLQFLFEYFSETQRNKGNFPGRFSGRQFSNSRSEMNVSTLELGDSALYLCASSSLSSTEAFFGQGTRLTVV.

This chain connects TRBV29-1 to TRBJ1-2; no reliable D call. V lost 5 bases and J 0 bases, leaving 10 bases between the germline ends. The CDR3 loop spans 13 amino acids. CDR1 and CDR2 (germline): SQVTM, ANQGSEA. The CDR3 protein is CSVKATANYGYTF. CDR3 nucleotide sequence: TGCAGCGTTAAGGCAACCGCTAACTATGGCTACACCTTC.

The CDR3 nucleotides read TGTGCCAGCAGCTTAGTACAGGAGAACACTGAAGCTTTCTTT. Protein product: CASSLVQENTEAFF. The V call is TRBV7-9, the J call TRBJ1-1, with D tentatively TRBD1 (5 bases). Deletions cut 1 base from V and 1 base from J, with 7 bases between. The CDR3 contains 14 residues. CDR1 SEHNR and CDR2 FQNEAQ come from the germline V gene (reference sequence). The entire variable domain, with the rest obtained from reference TRBV7-9 and TRBJ1-1, is as follows: DTGVSQNPRHKITKRGQNVTFRCDPISEHNRLYWYRQTLGQGPEFLTYFQNEAQLEKSRLLSDRFSAERPKGSFSTLEIQRTEQGDSAMYLCASSLVQENTEAFFGQGTRLTVV.

The CDR3 DNA reads TGTGCCTGGAGTGTCAAGGATTATAGCAATCAGCCCCAGCATTTT. It yields the protein CAWSVKDYSNQPQHF. The chain carries TRBV30 and TRBJ1-5, with no clear D. CDR1 and CDR2 from the germline V gene are GTSNPN and SVGIG (reference sequence). CDR3 length: 15 amino acids. The V and J ends lost 0 bases and 0 bases respectively, with 9 bases between them.

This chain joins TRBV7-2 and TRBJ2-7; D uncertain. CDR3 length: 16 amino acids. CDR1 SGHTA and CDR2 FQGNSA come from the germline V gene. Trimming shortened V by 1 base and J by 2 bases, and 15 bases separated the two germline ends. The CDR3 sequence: CASSLVDASRAYEQYF. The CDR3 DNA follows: TGTGCCAGCAGCTTAGTCGACGCCTCCAGAGCCTACGAGCAGTACTTC.

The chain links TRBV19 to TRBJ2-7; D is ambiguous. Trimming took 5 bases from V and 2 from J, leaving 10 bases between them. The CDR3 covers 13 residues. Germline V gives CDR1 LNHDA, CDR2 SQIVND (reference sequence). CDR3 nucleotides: TGTGCCAGTAGTTTCGGCGGACCCTACGAGCAGTACTTC. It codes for CASSFGGPYEQYF.

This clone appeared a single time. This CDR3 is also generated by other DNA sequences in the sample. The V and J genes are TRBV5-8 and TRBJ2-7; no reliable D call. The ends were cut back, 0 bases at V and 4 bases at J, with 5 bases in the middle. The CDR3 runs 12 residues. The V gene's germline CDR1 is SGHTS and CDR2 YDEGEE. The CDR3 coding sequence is TGTGCCAGCAGCTTGGTAGGGTACGAGCAGTACTTC. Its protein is CASSLVGYEQYF.

The CDR3 here is CASSFPEGVYGYTF. The CDR3 region has the DNA TGTGCCAGCAGTTTTCCCGAGGGAGTCTATGGCTACACCTTC. The chain combines TRBV28 with TRBJ1-2; D unresolved. With 3 bases removed from V and 4 bases from J, the gap between germline ends came to 12 bases. The CDR3 totals 14 residues. CDR1 is MDHEN and CDR2 is SYDVKM in the germline V gene.

The DNA for the CDR3 is TGTGCCAGCAGCCAAGATCTCGAGTTCCAAACTCTGGGGGGCTACACCTTC. The encoded protein is CASSQDLEFQTLGGYTF. V and J are TRBV14 and TRBJ1-2; D uncertain. The ends were cut back, 0 bases at V and 8 bases at J, with 22 bases in the middle. The CDR3 length is 17 residues. Per the germline V gene, CDR1 is SGHDN and CDR2 is FVKESK.